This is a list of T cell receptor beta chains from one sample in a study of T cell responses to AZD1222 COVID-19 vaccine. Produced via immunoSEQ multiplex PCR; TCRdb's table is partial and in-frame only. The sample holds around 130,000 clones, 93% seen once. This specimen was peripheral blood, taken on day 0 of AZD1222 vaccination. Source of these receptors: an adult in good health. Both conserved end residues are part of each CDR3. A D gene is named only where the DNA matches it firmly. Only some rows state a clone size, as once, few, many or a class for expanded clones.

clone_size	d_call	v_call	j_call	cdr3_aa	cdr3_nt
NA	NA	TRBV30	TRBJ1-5	CAWSVGRNQPQHF	TGTGCCTGGAGTGTAGGGAGGAATCAGCCCCAGCATTTT
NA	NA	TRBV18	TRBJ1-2	CASSEGTDYGYTF	TGTGCCAGCTCAGAGGGGACGGACTATGGCTACACCTTC
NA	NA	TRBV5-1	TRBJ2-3	CASSLEGRRTDTQYF	TGCGCCAGCAGCTTGGAGGGGCGGCGTACAGATACGCAGTATTTT
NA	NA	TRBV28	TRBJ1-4	CATGGGAEKLFF	TGTGCCACCGGAGGCGGAGCCGAAAAACTGTTTTTT
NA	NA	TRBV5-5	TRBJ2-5	CASSQTSGVEETQYF	TGTGCCAGCAGCCAAACTTCAGGGGTTGAGGAGACCCAGTACTTC
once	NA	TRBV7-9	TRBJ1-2	CASSLDSELGGYTF	TGTGCCAGCAGCTTAGACAGTGAACTGGGTGGCTACACCTTC
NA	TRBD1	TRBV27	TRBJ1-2	CASSLHRDRVNYGYTF	TGTGCCAGCAGTTTACACCGGGACAGGGTTAACTATGGCTACACCTTC
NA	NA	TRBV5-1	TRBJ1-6	CASSLENSPLHF	TGCGCCAGCAGCTTGGAGAATTCACCCCTCCACTTT
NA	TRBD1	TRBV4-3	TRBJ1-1	CASSQVDRRNTEAFF	TGCGCCAGCAGCCAAGTGGACAGGAGGAACACTGAAGCTTTCTTT
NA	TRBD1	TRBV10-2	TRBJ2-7	CASRTTGGSYEQYF	TGCGCCAGCAGGACCACAGGGGGATCCTACGAGCAGTACTTC
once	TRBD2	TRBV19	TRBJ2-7	CASSRELASIYEQYF	TGTGCCAGTAGTAGGGAACTAGCGAGCATTTACGAGCAGTACTTC
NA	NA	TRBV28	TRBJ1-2	CASRLQGGYGYTF	TGTGCCAGCAGACTACAGGGAGGCTATGGCTACACCTTC
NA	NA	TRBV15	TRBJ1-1	CATSSDLTGTGAFF	TGTGCCACCAGCAGTGACTTGACCGGGACGGGGGCTTTCTTT